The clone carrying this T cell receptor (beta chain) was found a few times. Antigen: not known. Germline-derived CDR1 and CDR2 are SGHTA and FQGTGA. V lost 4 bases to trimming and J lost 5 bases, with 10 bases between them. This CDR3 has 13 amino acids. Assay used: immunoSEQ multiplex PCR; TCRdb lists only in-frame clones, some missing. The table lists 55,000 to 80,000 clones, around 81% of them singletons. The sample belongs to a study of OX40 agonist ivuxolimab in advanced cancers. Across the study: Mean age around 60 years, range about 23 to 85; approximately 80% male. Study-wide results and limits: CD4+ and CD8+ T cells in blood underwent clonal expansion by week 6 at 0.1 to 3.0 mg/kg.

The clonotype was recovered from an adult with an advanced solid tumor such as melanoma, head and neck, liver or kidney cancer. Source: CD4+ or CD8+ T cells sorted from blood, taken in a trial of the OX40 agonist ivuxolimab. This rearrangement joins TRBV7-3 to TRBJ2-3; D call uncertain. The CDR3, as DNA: TGTGCCAGCAGCTCATCGTTAGGAGATACGCAGTATTTT. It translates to CASSSSLGDTQYF.